These T cell receptor beta chains were read from a single sample in a study of T cell changes during pregnancy in multiple sclerosis. Profiling relied on immunoSEQ multiplex PCR, and the TCRdb table lists in-frame clones only, not all of them. Of about 46,000 clones detected, around 91% appear once; the ten largest clones hold around 0.35%. The sequenced sample was CD4+ T cells from peripheral blood mononuclear cells, obtained in the second trimester of pregnancy. The receptors originated from a female donor in good health, enrolled as a control in a pregnancy study. CDR3s include the opening cysteine and the closing phenylalanine or tryptophan. Each record gives: V gene, D gene, clone size, J gene, CDR3 protein, CDR3 DNA. The D gene is left open where the match is weak. The listing skips clone size in some rows; elsewhere it reads once, few, many or a size class.

>TRBV19|TRBD1|-|TRBJ1-2
CASHTLRQGGYYGYTF
TGTGCCAGCCACACCCTTCGACAGGGGGGTTACTATGGCTACACCTTC
>TRBV6-5|TRBD1|-|TRBJ1-5
CASSSIQGDQPQHF
TGTGCCAGCAGTTCCATACAGGGGGATCAGCCCCAGCATTTT
>TRBV7-3|-|-|TRBJ2-3
CASSWGRTVPTDTQYF
TGTGCCAGCAGCTGGGGCCGGACAGTCCCCACAGATACGCAGTATTTT
>TRBV6-1|TRBD1|-|TRBJ2-1
CASAMGQLPYNEQFF
TGTGCCAGCGCTATGGGACAGTTACCCTACAATGAGCAGTTCTTC
>TRBV4-1|TRBD2|-|TRBJ2-3
CASSQGSGGAEYF
TGCGCCAGCAGCCAAGGTAGCGGGGGCGCCGAATATTTT
>TRBV15|-|-|TRBJ1-4
CATSRGFEKLFF
TGTGCCACCAGCAGGGGCTTTGAAAAACTGTTTTTT
>TRBV25-1|-|-|TRBJ2-3
CASRRQGTDTQYF
TGTGCCAGCAGGCGACAGGGCACAGATACGCAGTATTTT
>TRBV5-1|-|-|TRBJ1-3
CASSLEASGASGNTIYF
TGCGCCAGCAGCTTGGAGGCGTCAGGGGCCTCTGGAAACACCATATATTTT
>TRBV10-3|-|-|TRBJ1-1
CAISVILEATEAFF
TGTGCCATCAGTGTTATACTGGAGGCCACTGAAGCTTTCTTT
>TRBV5-6|-|-|TRBJ1-1
CASSLQGRSTEAFF
TGTGCCAGCAGCTTGCAGGGCCGGAGCACTGAAGCTTTCTTT
>TRBV7-7|TRBD1|-|TRBJ2-1
CASSSSTGTGTNEQFF
TGTGCTAGCAGCTCCTCAACCGGGACAGGGACGAATGAGCAGTTCTTC
>TRBV19|-|-|TRBJ1-3
CASSISGLGGNTIYF
TGTGCCAGTAGTATCTCCGGACTTGGAGGAAACACCATATATTTT
>TRBV11-3|-|-|TRBJ1-4
CASSPMGGEKLFF
TGTGCCAGCAGCCCGATGGGGGGGGAAAAACTGTTTTTT
>TRBV4-1|-|-|TRBJ2-2
CASSHGPEGAGELFF
TGCGCCAGCAGCCATGGTCCTGAGGGCGCCGGGGAGCTGTTTTTT
>TRBV6-5|-|-|TRBJ1-6
CASSLNRPSPLHF
TGTGCCAGCAGCCTGAACAGACCTTCACCCCTCCACTTT
>TRBV5-1|TRBD1|-|TRBJ1-4
CASSPKRGQGWEKLFF
TGCGCCAGCAGCCCAAAAAGGGGACAGGGGTGGGAAAAACTGTTTTTT
>TRBV7-9|TRBD2|-|TRBJ2-1
CASSQSGGAIRNEQFF
TGTGCCAGCAGCCAAAGCGGGGGGGCCATTAGGAATGAGCAGTTCTTC
>TRBV6-6|-|-|TRBJ2-7
CASSYTPLGSYEQYF
TGTGCCAGCAGTTACACACCCCTGGGGAGTTACGAGCAGTACTTC
>TRBV9|TRBD1|-|TRBJ1-2
CASSGEGQGARAPYGYTF
TGTGCCAGCAGCGGAGAGGGACAGGGGGCTCGGGCGCCCTATGGCTACACCTTC
>TRBV4-2|TRBD2|-|TRBJ2-7
CASSLDWAGGPYEQYF
TGTGCCAGCAGCCTAGATTGGGCGGGGGGCCCCTACGAGCAGTACTTC
>TRBV30|TRBD1|-|TRBJ2-5
CAWSWGQLQETQYF
TGTGCCTGGAGTTGGGGACAGCTCCAAGAGACCCAGTACTTC
>TRBV21-1|-|-|TRBJ1-5
CASSRRDDNQPQHF
TGTGCCAGCAGCAGACGGGATGATAATCAGCCCCAGCATTTT
>TRBV7-3|TRBD2|-|TRBJ2-1
CASSLYLAGRDEQFF
TGTGCCAGCAGCTTATACCTAGCGGGGCGGGATGAGCAGTTCTTC
>TRBV6-4|-|-|TRBJ1-1
CASSDSFVAGDDEAFF
TGTGCCAGCAGTGACTCTTTTGTCGCGGGCGACGATGAAGCTTTCTTT
>TRBV18|-|-|TRBJ2-1
CASSPPSGAGYNEQFF
TGTGCCAGCTCACCACCGTCAGGGGCGGGCTACAATGAGCAGTTCTTC
>TRBV6-5|TRBD2|-|TRBJ2-7
CASSRGDYEQYF
TGTGCCAGCAGTCGGGGGGACTACGAGCAGTACTTC
>TRBV10-1|TRBD1|-|TRBJ2-7
CAIHGRGQCYEQYF
TGCGCCATCCACGGAAGGGGACAGTGCTACGAGCAGTACTTC
>TRBV14|-|-|TRBJ1-1
CASSLTANTEAFF
TGTGCCAGCAGCCTGACAGCGAACACTGAAGCTTTCTTT
>TRBV19|TRBD1|-|TRBJ2-7
CASSLGGTGDREQYF
TGTGCCAGTAGTCTCGGCGGGACAGGGGATCGAGAGCAGTACTTC
>TRBV21-1|-|-|TRBJ2-7
CASSLKARGSHEQYF
TGTGCCAGCAGCCTTAAGGCCAGGGGGAGCCACGAGCAGTACTTC
>TRBV7-9|TRBD1|-|TRBJ2-7
CASSLAGQDYEQYF
TGTGCCAGCAGCTTAGCGGGACAGGACTACGAGCAGTACTTC
>TRBV4-3|-|-|TRBJ1-5
CASSQTDIHSNQPQHF
TGCGCCAGCAGCCAAACCGACATTCATAGCAATCAGCCCCAGCATTTT
>TRBV18|-|-|TRBJ1-1
CASSRSEYSMNTEAFF
TGTGCCAGCTCACGTTCGGAGTATTCCATGAACACTGAAGCTTTCTTT
>TRBV7-9|-|-|TRBJ1-1
CASGRTGRNTEAFF
TGTGCCAGCGGAAGGACGGGAAGGAACACTGAAGCTTTCTTT
>TRBV6-6|-|-|TRBJ1-2
CASSLDTYGYTF
TGTGCCAGCAGCCTCGACACCTATGGCTACACCTTC
>TRBV19|-|-|TRBJ2-6
CASSILRSGANVLTF
TGTGCCAGTAGTATTCTTCGCTCTGGGGCCAACGTCCTGACTTTC
>TRBV30|-|few|TRBJ1-1
CAWSVRGGTEAFF
TGTGCCTGGAGTGTACGCGGGGGTACTGAAGCTTTCTTT
>TRBV7-3|TRBD1|-|TRBJ2-7
CASSSGTGRQQYF
TGTGCCAGCAGCTCTGGGACAGGGAGGCAGCAGTACTTC
>TRBV9|-|-|TRBJ1-1
CASSVVSNTEAFF
TGTGCCAGCAGCGTAGTTTCTAACACTGAAGCTTTCTTT
>TRBV6-5|-|few|TRBJ1-1
CASKMAQNTEAFF
TGTGCCAGCAAGATGGCCCAGAACACTGAAGCTTTCTTT
>TRBV15|TRBD1|-|TRBJ1-4
CATSYGQGNEKLFF
TGTGCCACCAGCTACGGACAGGGTAATGAAAAACTGTTTTTT
>TRBV5-4|-|once|TRBJ1-2
CASSLTGTVDYGYTF
TGTGCCAGCAGCTTGACAGGGACGGTGGACTATGGCTACACCTTC
>TRBV5-5|TRBD1|-|TRBJ1-5
CASSTGGNQPQHF
TGTGCCAGCAGCACAGGGGGCAATCAGCCCCAGCATTTT
>TRBV19|-|-|TRBJ1-2
CASSIYELPRYGYTF
TGTGCCAGTAGTATTTATGAGCTCCCCCGCTATGGCTACACCTTC
>TRBV18|-|-|TRBJ2-2
CASSTRHGKEWLFF
TGTGCCAGCTCCACCCGACACGGGAAAGAGTGGCTGTTTTTT
>TRBV5-1|-|-|TRBJ1-4
CASSLLLGPDEKLFF
TGCGCCAGCAGCTTATTGTTGGGGCCCGATGAAAAACTGTTTTTT
>TRBV5-1|-|-|TRBJ1-4
CASSLAGSTNEKLFF
TGCGCCAGCAGCTTGGCGGGATCAACTAATGAAAAACTGTTTTTT
>TRBV5-8|-|-|TRBJ2-1
CASSLRVSGEQFF
TGTGCCAGCAGCTTGCGCGTAAGCGGTGAGCAGTTCTTC
>TRBV4-3|-|-|TRBJ2-2
CASSQAPASSPGELFF
TGCGCCAGCAGCCAAGCTCCAGCGAGTAGCCCCGGGGAGCTGTTTTTT
>TRBV11-1|TRBD1|-|TRBJ1-1
CASSLQGAGTEAFF
TGTGCCAGCAGCTTACAGGGGGCCGGCACTGAAGCTTTCTTT
>TRBV7-2|TRBD2|-|TRBJ2-7
CASSPAPSSGESSYEQYF
TGTGCCAGCAGCCCCGCCCCCTCGAGCGGGGAGAGCTCCTACGAGCAGTACTTC
>TRBV30|-|-|TRBJ2-2
CAWGEQGIGELFF
TGTGCCTGGGGGGAGCAGGGGATCGGGGAGCTGTTTTTT
>TRBV15|-|once|TRBJ2-7
CATSYERGSEQYF
TGTGCCACCAGCTACGAAAGGGGCAGCGAGCAGTACTTC
>TRBV5-4|-|-|TRBJ1-2
CASFLSGGVYGYTF
TGTGCCAGCTTTTTGTCAGGAGGGGTCTATGGCTACACCTTC
>TRBV2|-|-|TRBJ1-3
CASSEARSGGNTIYF
TGTGCCAGCAGTGAAGCCCGATCCGGGGGAAACACCATATATTTT
>TRBV6-6|-|-|TRBJ2-5
CASGGAGETQYF
TGTGCCAGCGGGGGGGCCGGCGAGACCCAGTACTTC
>TRBV7-2|-|-|TRBJ1-5
CASSGAENSNQPQHF
TGTGCCAGCAGCGGGGCCGAGAATAGCAATCAGCCCCAGCATTTT
>TRBV6-6|-|-|TRBJ1-1
CASSYSAGVNTEAFF
TGTGCCAGCAGTTACTCGGCAGGGGTGAACACTGAAGCTTTCTTT
>TRBV9|TRBD1|-|TRBJ2-2
CASSLGTGGISTGELFF
TGTGCCAGCAGCCTAGGGACAGGGGGTATTAGCACCGGGGAGCTGTTTTTT
>TRBV28|TRBD1|-|TRBJ1-3
CASSTPGQGAANTIYF
TGTGCCAGCAGTACCCCGGGACAGGGGGCAGCGAACACCATATATTTT